These 3 T cell receptor beta chains were sequenced from one sample in a study of T cells in Graves' hyperthyroidism and ophthalmopathy. It was RNA transcripts that yielded the amplified TCR beta CDR3 regions. When the TCR CDR3 underwent first-round RT-PCR, the HTBI primer set was used. MiXCR, applied by TCRdb to the multiplex PCR reads, yields one record per CDR3 protein. The sample has around 520,000 distinct CDR3 sequences, about 15% seen once. The sequenced material came from blood. The source is a woman aged 40 to 50 with Graves' hyperthyroidism.

The gene calls are TRBV10-3 and TRBJ1-1, with D possibly TRBD1 on 6 matching bases. The germline CDR1 and CDR2 sequences are ENHRY and SYGVKD. The CDR3 runs 15 residues. V dropped 0 bases and J dropped 3 bases, with 11 bases sitting between them. The CDR3 here is CAISESVGGYTEAFF. The CDR3 region has the DNA TGTGCCATCAGTGAGTCGGTAGGGGGATACACTGAAGCTTTCTTT.

This clonotype was seen more than once but under ten times. One base away lies a much larger clone, so this may be a sequencing read error. The gene calls are TRBV18 and TRBJ2-7, with 10 positions matching TRBD2. Germline V gene lookup returns CDR1 KGHSH and CDR2 LQKENI. CDR3 size: 14 residues. Trimming took 8 bases from V and 3 from J; bases not matched to a gene: 7. CDR3 sequence (DNA): TGTGCCAGCCCAAGAAGCGGGAGGGACTACGAGCAGTACTTC. This gives the protein CASPRSGRDYEQYF.

J is TRBJ2-1 and V is TRBV16; D is perhaps TRBD1 (6 bases). This CDR3 is 13 amino acids long. Germline V lookup: CDR1 KGHSY, CDR2 FQNENV. The V and J ends lost 7 bases and 4 bases respectively, with 11 bases between them. CDR3 nucleotide sequence: TGTGCCAGCATCCCTGACAGGTACAATGAGCAGTTCTTC. Its protein product is CASIPDRYNEQFF.